This passage covers 24 T cell receptor beta chains from one sample sequenced in a study of response to subunit inactivated influenza vaccine. TCRdb called the RT-PCR reads again in MiXCR, with one record for every CDR3 protein. The sample has 590,000 or so distinct CDR3 sequences; less than 15% are singletons. The sequences come from PBMCs from blood, collected less than 15 days before vaccination. These receptors were obtained from a man aged 45-65 years who received an inactivated influenza vaccine.

This clonotype was detected ten times or more. V and J are TRBV6-2 or TRBV6-3 and TRBJ2-1; 8 nucleotides line up with TRBD1. There are 20 residues in the CDR3. The junction had 19 bases not matched to a gene; V was cut back by 2 bases and J by 4 bases. CDR1 is MNHEY and CDR2 is SVGEGT in the germline V gene. CDR3 DNA sequence: TGTGCCAGCAGTTACCCAAGGACAGGGCTCCCTCTCGACTCGTACAATGAGCAGTTCTTC. Protein sequence: CASSYPRTGLPLDSYNEQFF.

This CDR3 reads CASSVEASSSYNEQFF. The CDR3 DNA sequence: TGTGCCAGCAGCGTAGAGGCCTCGAGCTCCTACAATGAGCAGTTCTTC. The rearrangement joins TRBV9 to TRBJ2-1, with D unresolved. The CDR3 runs 16 residues. CDR1 SGDLS and CDR2 YYNGEE come from the germline V gene. Trimming took off 0 bases at V and 0 bases at J, with 10 bases between the two ends.

This clonotype was observed many times. J is TRBJ2-1 and V is TRBV5-1; 8 positions agree with TRBD1. The V segment lost 5 bases and the J segment 5 bases; nucleotides outside the gene matches: 9. Germline CDR1 is SGHRS and CDR2 is YFSETQ. The CDR3 length is 15 residues. The CDR3 DNA follows: TGCGCCAGCAGTGGAGGACAGGGTTTGAACAATGAGCAGTTCTTC. Translating it yields CASSGGQGLNNEQFF.

V is TRBV10-3 and J is TRBJ1-3, with 8 positions matching TRBD1. The ends lost 7 bases at V and 2 bases at J; junction bases unmatched: 4. The germline CDR1 and CDR2 sequences are ENHRY and SYGVKD. The CDR3 is made up of 14 amino acids. The CDR3 sequence: CAITETGAGNTIYF. CDR3 bases: TGTGCCATCACCGAGACAGGGGCTGGAAACACCATATATTTT.

The CDR3 protein is CASSPGTSGTATQYF. The CDR3 DNA sequence: TGTGCCAGCTCGCCCGGGACTAGCGGAACGGCTACGCAGTATTTT. This sequence joins TRBV12-3 or TRBV12-4 and TRBJ2-3; TRBD2 aligns across 11 bases. The CDR3 totals 15 residues. V lost 8 bases to trimming and J lost 8 bases; unmatched junction nucleotides: 12.

This clonotype occurred a few times. The chain joins TRBV10-3 to TRBJ2-7; possibly TRBD1 for D (6 bases). Germline-derived CDR1 and CDR2 are ENHRY and SYGVKD. The V end lost 0 bases, the J end lost 3 bases, and 18 bases lay between the germline ends. The CDR3 loop spans 17 amino acids. The chain's CDR3 is CAISESRTPGASYEQYF. CDR3 nucleotide sequence: TGTGCCATCAGTGAGTCGCGCACCCCAGGGGCAAGCTACGAGCAGTACTTC.

The V call is TRBV7-9, the J call TRBJ2-5; D ambiguous. The germline gives CDR1 SEHNR, CDR2 FQNEAQ (reference sequence). V gave up 3 bases and J gave up 2 bases, with 7 bases separating them. The CDR3 extends over 13 amino acids. The CDR3 DNA follows: TGTGCCAGCAGCTTCTCGCGTCAAGAGACCCAGTACTTC. Residues: CASSFSRQETQYF.

The chain carries TRBV6-2 or TRBV6-3 and TRBJ2-1; 7 bases align to TRBD2. This CDR3 comprises 16 residues. V dropped 2 bases and J dropped 5; count of bases not matched to a gene: 9. Germline V gene lookup returns CDR1 MNHEY and CDR2 SVGEGT. Written as DNA, the CDR3 is TGTGCCAGCAGTTACAGACTAGCCCTTCTCAACAATGAGCAGTTCTTC. This sequence encodes CASSYRLALLNNEQFF.

About this clonotype: This likely comes from a read error, as the CDR3 has no conserved phenylalanine or tryptophan at its end. V and J are TRBV20-1 and TRBJ2-7; the D call may be TRBD1 or TRBD2 (5 bases each). V lost 4 bases to trimming and J lost 7 bases, with 20 bases between them. CDR3 length equals 14 residues. Per the germline V gene, CDR1 is DFQATT and CDR2 is SNEGSKA (reference sequence). CDR3 region: CSATLPRDRSEQYL. The CDR3 nucleotides read TGCAGTGCTACCCTCCCCAGGGACCGGTCGGAGCAGTACCTC.

This clonotype was detected many times. The rearrangement uses TRBV7-2 and TRBJ2-7; D possibly matches TRBD1 or TRBD2 (6 bases each). The CDR3 is 15 residues long. Germline V gene data show CDR1 as SGHTA and CDR2 as FQGNSA. V was clipped by 6 bases and J by 3 bases, with 18 bases between them. This CDR3 reads CASSVVGGQYYEQYF. As DNA, the CDR3 is TGTGCCAGCAGTGTCGTTGGGGGGCAGTACTACGAGCAGTACTTC.

J is TRBJ1-1 and V is TRBV24-1; D might be TRBD1 (5 bases). CDR1 KGHDR and CDR2 SFDVKD come from the germline V gene. CDR3 length equals 13 residues. V was clipped by 5 bases and J by 8 bases, with 14 bases between them. CDR3 region: CATSVGHRSEAFF. The CDR3 DNA reads TGTGCCACCAGTGTAGGACACAGGAGCGAAGCTTTCTTT.

This clonotype has a count of ten or more. The chain uses TRBV29-1 and TRBJ2-1; 11 nucleotides agree with TRBD2. The CDR3 sequence is 15 residues long. Germline V gene data show CDR1 as SQVTM and CDR2 as ANQGSEA. The ends lost 2 bases at V and 7 bases at J; junction bases unmatched: 7. CDR3 loop: CSVERRTSGLNEQFF. CDR3 coding DNA: TGCAGCGTTGAACGGAGGACTAGCGGGCTAAATGAGCAGTTCTTC.

The table lists this clonotype with a few counts. The rearrangement links TRBV15 to TRBJ1-1, with 7 bases matching TRBD1. The CDR3 is 13 residues long. Germline CDR1 is LNHNV and CDR2 is YYDKDF (reference sequence). V shed 7 bases, J shed 4 bases, and the junction held 6 bases outside the gene matches. The CDR3 DNA sequence: TGTGCCACCAAAAGAGGGGGCGTCACTGAAGCTTTCTTT. It encodes CATKRGGVTEAFF.

This clonotype has a single count. The chain carries TRBV20-1 and TRBJ2-5, with D maybe TRBD1 (5 bases). Trimming took 1 base from V and 1 from J, leaving 13 bases between them. The CDR3 contains 15 residues. Germline lookup yields CDR1 DFQATT and CDR2 SNEGSKA (reference sequence). The CDR3 coding sequence is TGCAGTGCTAGAGGTTTGCCCGACAGCCAAGAGACCCAGTACTTC. It encodes CSARGLPDSQETQYF.

This clonotype was detected a few times. The chain carries TRBV7-2 and TRBJ2-6; 9 bases are shared with TRBD2. CDR1 is SGHTA and CDR2 is FQGNSA in the germline V gene. The junction had 4 bases not matched to a gene; V was cut back by 5 bases and J by 5 bases. The CDR3 covers 15 residues. The CDR3 loop reads CASSLSGSWANVLTF. For the CDR3, the DNA is TGTGCCAGCAGCCTTAGCGGGAGCTGGGCCAACGTCCTGACTTTC.

The chain links TRBV4-2 to TRBJ1-1; the D gene is possibly TRBD1 (5 bases). CDR3 size: 15 residues. Germline values: CDR1 LGHNA, CDR2 YNFKEQ. Trimming left V 3 bases short and J 1 base short, with 12 bases between. The CDR3 region is CASSQQGVKNTEAFF. The CDR3 bases are TGTGCCAGCAGCCAGCAAGGGGTTAAGAACACTGAAGCTTTCTTT.

This clonotype was recorded a few times. The chain is built from TRBV19 and TRBJ1-2; D perhaps matches TRBD1 (5 bases). CDR3 length: 14 amino acids. Germline V gene data show CDR1 as LNHDA and CDR2 as SQIVND (reference sequence). The V and J ends lost 2 bases and 8 bases respectively, with 15 bases between them. The CDR3 loop is CASSIISGTFGYTF. The CDR3 DNA is TGTGCCAGTAGTATAATCTCCGGGACGTTCGGCTACACCTTC.

The J gene is TRBJ2-5, the V gene TRBV20-1; tentative D call: TRBD2 (6 bases). Trimming left V 2 bases short and J 5 bases short, with 12 bases between. CDR3 length: 13 amino acids. Germline CDR1 DFQATT, CDR2 SNEGSKA (reference sequence). The CDR3 DNA follows: TGCAGTGCTAGACCGGGAGAGCTCGAGACCCAGTACTTC. This translates into CSARPGELETQYF.

There are a few counts of this clonotype. The chain joins TRBV12-3 or TRBV12-4 to TRBJ2-2; tentatively, D is TRBD1 or TRBD2 (5 bases each). CDR3 length equals 15 residues. The ends were cut back, 0 bases at V and 5 bases at J, with 10 bases in the middle. CDR3 nucleotide sequence: TGTGCCAGCAGTTTAGCTTCAGGGACGACCGGGGAGCTGTTTTTT. It encodes CASSLASGTTGELFF.

This clonotype was recorded a few times. This chain connects TRBV18 to TRBJ2-7; possibly TRBD1 for D (5 bases). This CDR3 spans 14 amino acids. V was pared by 4 bases and J by 3 bases, with 13 bases between. In germline, CDR1 is KGHSH, CDR2 LQKENI. CDR3 nucleotides: TGTGCCAGCTCACTGCGACCAGGGTACTACGAGCAGTACTTC. Encoded protein: CASSLRPGYYEQYF.

The gene calls are TRBV20-1 and TRBJ1-3; D ambiguous. There are 13 residues in the CDR3. V was clipped by 3 bases and J by 4 bases, with 10 bases between them. Germline V CDR1 and CDR2: DFQATT, SNEGSKA (reference sequence). The CDR3 reads CSARDHKGNTIYF. The DNA of the CDR3 is TGCAGTGCTAGGGATCATAAAGGAAACACCATATATTTT.

The chain recombines TRBV10-3 with TRBJ2-7; D perhaps matches TRBD1 (6 bases). The V gene's germline CDR1 is ENHRY and CDR2 SYGVKD. This CDR3 comprises 15 residues. Trimming removed 6 bases from V and 0 bases from J, with 15 bases in between. CDR3 amino acids: CAISQKDRGSYEQYF. The CDR3 nucleotides read TGTGCCATCAGCCAGAAGGACAGAGGCTCCTACGAGCAGTACTTC.

This clonotype was observed a few times. The chain joins TRBV7-2 to TRBJ2-7; perhaps TRBD1 as D (5 bases). V was pared by 1 base and J by 2 bases, with 12 bases between. The germline V gene encodes CDR1 SGHTA and CDR2 FQGNSA. The CDR3 has 15 amino acids. The CDR3 protein is CASSLERQGPYEQYF. As DNA, the CDR3 is TGTGCCAGCAGCTTAGAGAGGCAGGGCCCCTACGAGCAGTACTTC.

This clonotype turned up a few times. The chain is built from TRBV7-2 and TRBJ2-3, with 8 bases matching TRBD2. The CDR3 runs 16 residues. V trimming: 0 bases; J trimming: 2 bases; junction bases outside the gene matches: 4. Germline V gene lookup returns CDR1 SGHTA and CDR2 FQGNSA. The CDR3 spells CASSLAGRGVTDTQYF. CDR3 coding DNA: TGTGCCAGCAGCTTAGCAGGGCGGGGGGTCACAGATACGCAGTATTTT. Full variable domain (outside the CDR3, taken from reference TRBV7-2 and TRBJ2-3): GAGVSQSPSNKVTEKGKDVELRCDPISGHTALYWYRQSLGQGLEFLIYFQGNSAPDKSGLPSDRFSAERTGGSVSTLTIQRTQQEDSAVYLCASSLAGRGVTDTQYFGPGTRLTVL.